The source of this T cell receptor (beta chain) is a study of blood T cell repertoires in COVID-19 (TCRdb year 2020). At the level of the whole study: Samples from collaborators originated in the United States, Italy and Spain and spanned both the acute and convalescent phases of COVID-19. The repertoires were made available in a free public database intended to serve as a resource for research on the immune response to SARS-CoV-2. The material from the prospective study consisted of cDNA or gDNA derived from T cells, B-cell-depleted T cells, or PBMCs. The dataset comprised deeply sampled blood TCRbeta repertoires from subjects exposed to, actively infected with, or recovered from COVID-19. The sample metadata nearly always contained a de-identified subject ID, COVID-19 status, age in years and sex. Samples were obtained from the ongoing ImmuneRACE study (first 160 participants) and from about 1,300 subjects provided by 6 global collaborators. Where available, HLA class I and class II types were taken from metadata supplied by the sample provider and were not determined by assay-based typing. The full study reports these points: How much clinical and demographic metadata was included differed by source and by participant, and the metadata was provided uncurated.

CDR3 length: 17 amino acids, cysteine to phenylalanine. Only CDR3 DNA remains: 51 bases, in frame from the first base. Germline trimming: 3 bases from V, 4 bases from J; junction bases outside gene matches: 9. CDR1 and CDR2, per the germline V gene (reference sequence), are LNHDA and SQIVND. As for this clone: This receptor's antigen is unknown. Base qualities are not provided; no much larger clone lies one nucleotide away.

TCRbeta CDR3 regions were amplified from genomic DNA using the immunoSEQ Assay, a bias-controlled multiplex PCR. The study's processing was this. Nucleated cell counts per sample were estimated from amplification of reference gene primers within the assay. Sequence reads were collapsed and filtered to measure the absolute abundance of every unique TCRbeta CDR3 rearrangement. For each sample, productive Simpson clonality was calculated by taking the square root of Simpson's diversity index across productive rearrangements. The table was pulled from immuneACCESS by TCRdb, which kept in-frame rearrangements only. Such tables lose some clones; where checked, under half of the loss comes from unresolved V genes, and the rest has no known cause. The V and J calls and the clone size are those of that table, but D and trimming were determined from the DNA. This sample has about 38,000 clones in its table, and roughly 84% of those were observed once. About 35% of the sample rests with the top ten.

Each collaborating institution followed its own protocols to collect whole blood in K2EDTA tubes. For TCRbeta analysis, collaborator samples were shipped as frozen whole blood, as isolated PBMCs, or as DNA extracted from either sample type. The chain couples TRBV19 to TRBJ2-6; TRBD2 matches 7 bases in the middle. The receptor comes from a man aged 70-80 years with active COVID-19. Sequenced: peripheral blood. The encoded CDR3 is CASSMGAGSAGANVLTF. The DNA is as follows: TGTGCCAGTAGTATGGGAGCGGGATCGGCCGGGGCCAACGTCCTGACTTTC.